A selection of T cell receptor beta chains follows, all from one sample in a study of human T cells and chemical hapten exposure. TCRdb called the RACE reads again in MiXCR, with one record for every CDR3 protein. The sample records 65,000 to 80,000 distinct CDR3 sequences, approximately 8.6% being singletons. Sequencing input: whole blood. The receptors derive from a male donor in good health. Some clones in this sample may be carry-over from other donors' samples. Both conserved end residues are part of each CDR3. A D gene is named only where the DNA matches it firmly. Expanded clones are given a class, and other clones once, few, many or no size at all.

d_call: TRBD1; v_call: TRBV6-6; clone_size: -; j_call: TRBJ1-1; cdr3_length: 17; cdr3_aa: CASSYGQGAIMNTEAFF; cdr3_nt: TGTGCCAGCAGTTATGGTCAGGGGGCCATTATGAACACTGAAGCTTTCTTT
d_call: TRBD1; v_call: TRBV5-1; clone_size: -; j_call: TRBJ1-4; cdr3_length: 14; cdr3_aa: CASKSGTANEKLFF; cdr3_nt: TGCGCCAGCAAGTCCGGGACAGCTAATGAAAAACTGTTTTTT
d_call: TRBD1; v_call: TRBV7-2; clone_size: few; j_call: TRBJ1-2; cdr3_length: 16; cdr3_aa: CASSQPWTGRNYGYTF; cdr3_nt: TGTGCCAGCAGTCAACCTTGGACAGGGCGTAACTATGGCTACACCTTC
d_call: TRBD1; v_call: TRBV6-5; clone_size: few; j_call: TRBJ1-1; cdr3_length: 12; cdr3_aa: CASKTGGTEAFF; cdr3_nt: TGTGCCAGCAAAACAGGGGGCACTGAAGCTTTCTTT
d_call: -; v_call: TRBV9; clone_size: few; j_call: TRBJ1-2; cdr3_length: 14; cdr3_aa: CASSPSGAPYGYTF; cdr3_nt: TGTGCCAGCAGCCCCTCAGGGGCCCCGTATGGCTACACCTTC
d_call: -; v_call: TRBV7-2; clone_size: few; j_call: TRBJ1-1; cdr3_length: 15; cdr3_aa: CASSLTGPVNTEAFF; cdr3_nt: TGTGCCAGCAGCTTAACGGGCCCCGTGAACACTGAAGCTTTCTTT
d_call: TRBD2; v_call: TRBV6-6; clone_size: few; j_call: TRBJ2-1; cdr3_length: 19; cdr3_aa: CASSSQLAGGVSSYNEQFF; cdr3_nt: TGTGCCAGCAGTTCCCAACTAGCGGGAGGTGTCAGCTCCTACAATGAGCAGTTCTTC
d_call: TRBD1; v_call: TRBV20-1; clone_size: few; j_call: TRBJ2-3; cdr3_length: 15; cdr3_aa: CSARGVRQGTDTQYF; cdr3_nt: TGCAGTGCTAGAGGCGTGAGACAGGGAACAGATACGCAGTATTTT
d_call: -; v_call: TRBV5-6; clone_size: few; j_call: TRBJ2-1; cdr3_length: 15; cdr3_aa: CASSLAGGAYNEQFF; cdr3_nt: TGTGCCAGCAGCTTGGCCGGGGGCGCCTACAATGAGCAGTTCTTC
d_call: -; v_call: TRBV29-1; clone_size: few; j_call: TRBJ2-1; cdr3_length: 12; cdr3_aa: CSVWVRGNEQFF; cdr3_nt: TGCAGCGTTTGGGTCCGGGGCAATGAGCAGTTCTTC
d_call: TRBD1; v_call: TRBV7-2; clone_size: many; j_call: TRBJ1-1; cdr3_length: 14; cdr3_aa: CASSSGQGATEAFF; cdr3_nt: TGTGCCAGCAGCTCGGGACAGGGGGCTACTGAAGCTTTCTTT
d_call: TRBD1; v_call: TRBV6-2/TRBV6-3; clone_size: -; j_call: TRBJ2-5; cdr3_length: 15; cdr3_aa: CASSYGQGGLETQYF; cdr3_nt: TGTGCCAGCAGTTACGGACAGGGGGGGTTAGAGACCCAGTACTTC
d_call: -; v_call: TRBV13; clone_size: few; j_call: TRBJ1-2; cdr3_length: 15; cdr3_aa: CASSLSYSSGYGYTF; cdr3_nt: TGTGCCAGCAGCTTATCCTACAGCTCTGGCTATGGCTACACCTTC
d_call: TRBD1; v_call: TRBV10-3; clone_size: few; j_call: TRBJ2-7; cdr3_length: 13; cdr3_aa: CAIIEDRGYEQYF; cdr3_nt: TGTGCCATCATTGAAGACAGGGGGTACGAGCAGTACTTC
d_call: TRBD1; v_call: TRBV7-9; clone_size: few; j_call: TRBJ1-4; cdr3_length: 14; cdr3_aa: CASSWGQGNEKLFF; cdr3_nt: TGTGCCAGCAGCTGGGGACAGGGGAATGAAAAACTGTTTTTT
d_call: -; v_call: TRBV4-1; clone_size: -; j_call: TRBJ1-1; cdr3_length: 12; cdr3_aa: CASQGWNTEAFF; cdr3_nt: TGCGCCAGTCAGGGGTGGAACACTGAAGCTTTCTTT
d_call: -; v_call: TRBV7-2; clone_size: -; j_call: TRBJ1-5; cdr3_length: 16; cdr3_aa: CASSPFEGTTNQPQHF; cdr3_nt: TGTGCCAGCAGCCCCTTCGAGGGGACGACCAATCAGCCCCAGCATTTT
d_call: -; v_call: TRBV19; clone_size: -; j_call: TRBJ1-4; cdr3_length: 14; cdr3_aa: CASSIAGTNEKLFF; cdr3_nt: TGTGCCAGTAGTATCGCAGGGACTAATGAAAAACTGTTTTTT
d_call: -; v_call: TRBV7-2; clone_size: -; j_call: TRBJ1-1; cdr3_length: 13; cdr3_aa: CASSLIGGTEAFF; cdr3_nt: TGTGCCAGCAGCTTAATTGGGGGAACTGAAGCTTTCTTT
d_call: TRBD1; v_call: TRBV12-3/TRBV12-4; clone_size: -; j_call: TRBJ1-5; cdr3_length: 15; cdr3_aa: CASSLVGTGGQPQHF; cdr3_nt: TGTGCCAGCAGTTTAGTCGGGACAGGCGGTCAGCCCCAGCATTTT
d_call: TRBD1; v_call: TRBV5-6; clone_size: few; j_call: TRBJ2-3; cdr3_length: 15; cdr3_aa: CASSAGTGKTDTQYF; cdr3_nt: TGTGCCAGCAGCGCCGGGACAGGAAAAACAGATACGCAGTATTTT
d_call: -; v_call: TRBV6-1; clone_size: -; j_call: TRBJ2-4; cdr3_length: 11; cdr3_aa: CASSEDGRASF; cdr3_nt: TGTGCCAGCAGTGAAGACGGCAGGGCTTCCTTC
d_call: TRBD1; v_call: TRBV10-3; clone_size: many; j_call: TRBJ2-7; cdr3_length: 15; cdr3_aa: CAISESRQGAGEQYF; cdr3_nt: TGTGCCATCAGTGAGTCGAGACAGGGGGCGGGCGAGCAGTACTTC
d_call: -; v_call: TRBV7-2; clone_size: -; j_call: TRBJ1-4; cdr3_length: 15; cdr3_aa: CASSPYRGGNEKLFF; cdr3_nt: TGTGCCAGCAGCCCCTACCGGGGGGGTAATGAAAAACTGTTTTTT
d_call: TRBD2; v_call: TRBV15; clone_size: -; j_call: TRBJ2-1; cdr3_length: 15; cdr3_aa: CATSRGWGGGGEQFF; cdr3_nt: TGTGCCACCAGCAGAGGTTGGGGGGGAGGCGGTGAGCAGTTCTTC
d_call: -; v_call: TRBV29-1; clone_size: few; j_call: TRBJ2-2; cdr3_length: 12; cdr3_aa: CSVLSNAGELFF; cdr3_nt: TGCAGCGTGCTCAGTAACGCCGGGGAGCTGTTTTTT
d_call: -; v_call: TRBV6-2/TRBV6-3; clone_size: few; j_call: TRBJ2-3; cdr3_length: 11; cdr3_aa: CASRKGGTQYF; cdr3_nt: TGTGCCAGCAGGAAGGGAGGTACGCAGTATTTT
d_call: -; v_call: TRBV7-2; clone_size: few; j_call: TRBJ1-5; cdr3_length: 15; cdr3_aa: CASSSGDRINQPQHF; cdr3_nt: TGTGCCAGCAGCTCCGGTGACAGGATCAATCAGCCCCAGCATTTT
d_call: -; v_call: TRBV27; clone_size: -; j_call: TRBJ1-5; cdr3_length: 13; cdr3_aa: CASSLRINQPQHF; cdr3_nt: TGTGCCAGCAGTTTACGGATCAATCAGCCCCAGCATTTT
d_call: -; v_call: TRBV7-2; clone_size: many; j_call: TRBJ1-2; cdr3_length: 14; cdr3_aa: CASSSRRVGVGYTF; cdr3_nt: TGTGCCAGCAGCTCGAGGAGGGTTGGAGTTGGCTACACCTTC
d_call: TRBD2; v_call: TRBV20-1; clone_size: few; j_call: TRBJ2-3; cdr3_length: 16; cdr3_aa: CSARPLAGGPTDTQYF; cdr3_nt: TGCAGTGCTAGACCACTAGCGGGGGGGCCAACGGATACGCAGTATTTT
d_call: TRBD2; v_call: TRBV3-1; clone_size: few; j_call: TRBJ2-3; cdr3_length: 17; cdr3_aa: CASSPHTGGIMGDTQYF; cdr3_nt: TGTGCCAGCAGCCCCCATACCGGGGGGATCATGGGGGATACGCAGTATTTT
d_call: -; v_call: TRBV29-1; clone_size: few; j_call: TRBJ1-1; cdr3_length: 17; cdr3_aa: CSVVPSEETQVNTEAFF; cdr3_nt: TGCAGCGTTGTCCCATCCGAGGAGACACAGGTGAACACTGAAGCTTTCTTT
d_call: TRBD2; v_call: TRBV20-1; clone_size: few; j_call: TRBJ2-3; cdr3_length: 13; cdr3_aa: CSATGGRQDTQYF; cdr3_nt: TGCAGTGCTACGGGAGGGCGACAAGATACGCAGTATTTT
d_call: TRBD1; v_call: TRBV6-1; clone_size: few; j_call: TRBJ2-7; cdr3_length: 14; cdr3_aa: CASSVDRGIYEQYF; cdr3_nt: TGTGCCAGCTCCGTGGACAGGGGAATCTACGAGCAGTACTTC
d_call: -; v_call: TRBV5-5; clone_size: -; j_call: TRBJ2-7; cdr3_length: 15; cdr3_aa: CASSLDRIWTHEQYF; cdr3_nt: TGTGCCAGCAGCTTGGACCGGATTTGGACACACGAGCAGTACTTC
d_call: -; v_call: TRBV15; clone_size: -; j_call: TRBJ2-1; cdr3_length: 15; cdr3_aa: CATSFRQGTRNEQFF; cdr3_nt: TGTGCCACCAGCTTCCGGCAGGGGACCCGCAATGAGCAGTTCTTC
d_call: -; v_call: TRBV4-3; clone_size: many; j_call: TRBJ1-1; cdr3_length: 14; cdr3_aa: CASRRRRGDGWAFF; cdr3_nt: TGCGCCAGCAGGCGGAGAAGGGGGGATGGCTGGGCTTTCTTT
d_call: -; v_call: TRBV4-1; clone_size: few; j_call: TRBJ1-5; cdr3_length: 16; cdr3_aa: CASSQDRSYSNQPQHF; cdr3_nt: TGCGCCAGCAGCCAAGACAGGAGCTATAGCAATCAGCCCCAGCATTTT
d_call: -; v_call: TRBV15; clone_size: -; j_call: TRBJ2-1; cdr3_length: 16; cdr3_aa: CATSRASGSGDNEQFF; cdr3_nt: TGTGCCACCAGCAGAGCCTCGGGGAGTGGAGACAATGAGCAGTTCTTC
d_call: -; v_call: TRBV10-3; clone_size: -; j_call: TRBJ2-5; cdr3_length: 14; cdr3_aa: CAISAVGPGETQYF; cdr3_nt: TGTGCCATCAGTGCTGTGGGGCCGGGAGAGACCCAGTACTTC
d_call: -; v_call: TRBV6-5; clone_size: -; j_call: TRBJ1-5; cdr3_length: 16; cdr3_aa: CASSYSWRDGNQPQHF; cdr3_nt: TGTGCCAGCAGTTACTCGTGGAGGGATGGGAATCAGCCCCAGCATTTT
d_call: -; v_call: TRBV5-1; clone_size: many; j_call: TRBJ1-3; cdr3_length: 14; cdr3_aa: CASSLGGPEDTIYF; cdr3_nt: TGCGCCAGCAGCTTAGGAGGTCCCGAAGACACCATATATTTT
d_call: -; v_call: TRBV6-2/TRBV6-3; clone_size: -; j_call: TRBJ2-1; cdr3_length: 16; cdr3_aa: CASSYYQGGSYNEQFF; cdr3_nt: TGTGCCAGCAGTTACTATCAGGGGGGATCCTACAATGAGCAGTTCTTC
d_call: -; v_call: TRBV4-3; clone_size: -; j_call: TRBJ1-2; cdr3_length: 16; cdr3_aa: CASSQDKAGGSYGYTF; cdr3_nt: TGCGCCAGCAGCCAAGATAAGGCGGGGGGCAGCTATGGCTACACCTTC
d_call: TRBD2; v_call: TRBV29-1; clone_size: few; j_call: TRBJ2-1; cdr3_length: 15; cdr3_aa: CSVDPSGGARNEQFF; cdr3_nt: TGCAGCGTTGACCCCAGCGGGGGGGCGAGGAATGAGCAGTTCTTC
d_call: -; v_call: TRBV29-1; clone_size: few; j_call: TRBJ1-1; cdr3_length: 12; cdr3_aa: CSVEGRVAGPFF; cdr3_nt: TGCAGCGTCGAAGGTCGGGTCGCCGGGCCTTTCTTT
d_call: TRBD2; v_call: TRBV7-2; clone_size: -; j_call: TRBJ2-1; cdr3_length: 19; cdr3_aa: CASSSKTSGRPQQYNEQFF; cdr3_nt: TGTGCCAGCAGCTCAAAGACTAGCGGGAGGCCCCAACAGTACAATGAGCAGTTCTTC
d_call: -; v_call: TRBV5-1; clone_size: many; j_call: TRBJ2-3; cdr3_length: 14; cdr3_aa: CASSLEKVPDTQYF; cdr3_nt: TGCGCCAGCAGCTTGGAGAAGGTCCCAGATACGCAGTATTTT
d_call: -; v_call: TRBV29-1; clone_size: few; j_call: TRBJ1-2; cdr3_length: 12; cdr3_aa: CSARDGDYGYTF; cdr3_nt: TGCAGCGCCCGGGACGGGGACTATGGCTACACCTTC
d_call: -; v_call: TRBV28; clone_size: few; j_call: TRBJ1-5; cdr3_length: 15; cdr3_aa: CASSAGVWGNQPQHF; cdr3_nt: TGTGCCAGCAGCGCAGGGGTTTGGGGCAATCAGCCCCAGCATTTT
d_call: -; v_call: TRBV7-2; clone_size: few; j_call: TRBJ2-2; cdr3_length: 14; cdr3_aa: CAIRRDLSTGELFF; cdr3_nt: TGTGCCATACGGAGGGACCTTTCCACCGGGGAGCTGTTTTTT
d_call: -; v_call: TRBV20-1; clone_size: many; j_call: TRBJ1-1; cdr3_length: 14; cdr3_aa: CSAREAPGDTEAFF; cdr3_nt: TGCAGTGCTAGAGAGGCGCCTGGGGACACTGAAGCTTTCTTT
d_call: TRBD1; v_call: TRBV27; clone_size: few; j_call: TRBJ1-4; cdr3_length: 14; cdr3_aa: CASSGTATNEKLFF; cdr3_nt: TGTGCCAGCAGTGGGACAGCAACTAATGAAAAACTGTTTTTT
d_call: -; v_call: TRBV29-1; clone_size: -; j_call: TRBJ2-2; cdr3_length: 11; cdr3_aa: CSVMNTGELFF; cdr3_nt: TGCAGCGTGATGAACACCGGGGAGCTGTTTTTT
d_call: TRBD1; v_call: TRBV7-2; clone_size: -; j_call: TRBJ1-5; cdr3_length: 16; cdr3_aa: CASSLHPGGPLWPQHF; cdr3_nt: TGTGCCAGCAGCTTACACCCAGGGGGCCCACTATGGCCCCAGCATTTT
d_call: -; v_call: TRBV20-1; clone_size: many; j_call: TRBJ2-7; cdr3_length: 13; cdr3_aa: CSARGYRDTEQYF; cdr3_nt: TGCAGTGCTAGAGGATACCGGGACACGGAGCAGTACTTC
d_call: -; v_call: TRBV6-1; clone_size: -; j_call: TRBJ2-2; cdr3_length: 12; cdr3_aa: CASSANTGELFF; cdr3_nt: TGTGCCAGCAGTGCCAACACCGGGGAGCTGTTTTTT
d_call: TRBD1; v_call: TRBV6-2/TRBV6-3; clone_size: few; j_call: TRBJ1-2; cdr3_length: 12; cdr3_aa: CASSEQGPGYTF; cdr3_nt: TGTGCCAGCAGTGAACAGGGGCCCGGCTACACCTTC
d_call: -; v_call: TRBV9; clone_size: -; j_call: TRBJ1-1; cdr3_length: 18; cdr3_aa: CASSPHAGREGWGTEAFF; cdr3_nt: TGTGCCAGCAGCCCCCACGCGGGCAGGGAGGGTTGGGGCACTGAAGCTTTCTTT